The 21 T cell receptor beta chains given below trace back to one sample, sequenced in a study of T cells after yellow fever vaccination. Via MiXCR, TCRdb re-called the 5' RACE reads, giving one row per CDR3 protein. The table lists 450,000 to 600,000 distinct CDR3 sequences, 13% of them singletons. Sequenced here: PBMCs, sampled on the day of the yellow fever booster vaccination. These receptors originate from a man aged 25-45 years who received the YFV17D yellow fever vaccine.

In its sample, this clonotype was seen a few times. V usage is TRBV19 and J usage is TRBJ2-1; D possibly corresponds to TRBD1 (5 bases). Germline CDR1 reads LNHDA; CDR2 reads SQIVND (reference sequence). This CDR3 region has 13 residues. The V gene lost 3 bases and the J gene lost 7 bases, with 10 bases spanning the gap. CDR3 loop: CASSISPGNEQFF. The CDR3 bases are TGTGCCAGTAGTATTTCGCCAGGGAATGAGCAGTTCTTC. Based on the CDR3 plus reference TRBV19 and TRBJ2-1, the full variable domain is DGGITQSPKYLFRKEGQNVTLSCEQNLNHDAMYWYRQDPGQGLRLIYYSQIVNDFQKGDIAEGYSVSREKKESFPLTVTSAQKNPTAFYLCASSISPGNEQFFGPGTRLTVL.

This clonotype was detected ten times or more. The rearrangement links TRBV7-8 to TRBJ2-1; D is unclear. The CDR3 contains 17 residues. CDR1 is SGHVS, CDR2 FQNEAQ, per germline. The ends were cut back, 4 bases at V and 0 bases at J, with 16 bases in the middle. CDR3 sequence: CASSSAYLESSYNEQFF. Here the CDR3 DNA reads TGTGCCAGCAGCTCCGCCTATCTGGAAAGCTCCTACAATGAGCAGTTCTTC.

The J gene is TRBJ1-1, the V gene TRBV6-2 or TRBV6-3, with D perhaps TRBD1 (5 bases). CDR1 and CDR2 (germline): MNHEY, SVGEGT. Deletions cut 0 bases from V and 4 bases from J, with 12 bases between. CDR3 size: 15 residues. CDR3 nucleotide sequence: TGTGCCAGCAGTTACTCGAATACGGGGGGCACTGAAGCTTTCTTT. It specifies CASSYSNTGGTEAFF.

This clonotype was counted only a few times. V gene TRBV4-3 combines with J gene TRBJ2-5; TRBD2 matches 11 bases. Germline V gene sequence: CDR1 LGHNA, CDR2 YSLEER. The CDR3 runs to 17 residues. V trimming: 3 bases; J trimming: 5 bases; junction bases outside the gene matches: 11. The CDR3 protein is CASSHEIYSGRGETQYF. CDR3 DNA sequence: TGCGCCAGCAGCCATGAAATCTATAGCGGGAGGGGGGAGACCCAGTACTTC.

This chain uses TRBV25-1 with TRBJ2-5; either TRBD1 or TRBD2 may supply D (5 bases each). V dropped 5 bases and J dropped 4 bases, with 14 bases sitting between them. Germline V gene lookup returns CDR1 MGHDK and CDR2 SYGVNS. The CDR3 length is 14 residues. DNA for the CDR3: TGTGCCAGCAGTCGAAATAGGGACCTAGAGACCCAGTACTTC. Protein sequence: CASSRNRDLETQYF. The full variable domain, completed using reference TRBV25-1 and TRBJ2-5, is EADIYQTPRYLVIGTGKKITLECSQTMGHDKMYWYQQDPGMELHLIHYSYGVNSTEKGDLSSESTVSRIRTEHFPLTLESARPSHTSQYLCASSRNRDLETQYFGPGTRLLVL.

In its sample, this clonotype was seen a few times. This chain connects TRBV19 to TRBJ2-2; D remains ambiguous. CDR3 length: 15 amino acids. In germline, CDR1 is LNHDA, CDR2 SQIVND (reference sequence). V was cut by 1 base and J by 1 base, with 7 bases left in between. CDR3 region: CASSIVTVNTGELFF. CDR3 bases: TGTGCCAGTAGTATAGTGACCGTGAACACCGGGGAGCTGTTTTTT.

This clonotype has a handful of counts. The chain couples TRBV5-4 to TRBJ2-1, with TRBD2 identical over 7 bases. Per germline, CDR1 SGHNT and CDR2 YYREEE (reference sequence). J was trimmed by 7 bases and V by 2 bases; bases with no gene match: 9. The CDR3 sequence is 15 residues long. The CDR3 is CASSFVLREANEQFF. DNA of the CDR3: TGTGCCAGCAGCTTCGTACTTCGGGAGGCGAATGAGCAGTTCTTC.

This chain connects TRBV5-1 to TRBJ2-7; 10 bases fit TRBD2. CDR1 is SGHRS, CDR2 YFSETQ, per germline. The V and J ends lost 8 bases and 3 bases, in that order; junction bases with no gene match: 11. The CDR3 consists of 15 residues. The CDR3 bases are TGCGCCAGTCGGGCCTCTAGCGGGAGTGGCTACGAGCAGTACTTC. As protein: CASRASSGSGYEQYF.

In its sample, this clonotype was seen a few times. The V and J genes are TRBV7-2 and TRBJ1-6, with D perhaps TRBD1 (6 bases). This CDR3 contains 16 residues. Germline V gene lookup returns CDR1 SGHTA and CDR2 FQGNSA. V was shortened by 4 bases and J by 7 bases, with 17 bases between the two germline ends. This CDR3 is CASSSHQGSRNSPLHF. DNA of the CDR3: TGTGCCAGCAGCTCCCACCAGGGGTCCAGAAATTCACCCCTCCACTTT.

The gene calls are TRBV27 and TRBJ1-1; D gene unclear. Between the trimmed V and J ends, which lost 0 bases and 1 base, there was a span of 9 bases. In germline, CDR1 is MNHEY, CDR2 SMNVEV (reference sequence). The CDR3 loop spans 15 amino acids. The CDR3 sequence: CASSLSPGGNTEAFF. The CDR3 nucleotides are TGTGCCAGCAGTTTATCCCCAGGAGGGAACACTGAAGCTTTCTTT.

This clonotype was counted ten times or more. The chain is built from TRBV12-3 or TRBV12-4 and TRBJ2-3; 7 bases fit TRBD1. The V gene end was trimmed by 6 bases and the J gene end by 2 bases; junction bases not matched to a gene: 8. The CDR3 is 15 amino acids. The CDR3 region is CASSPDRAITDTQYF. As DNA, the CDR3 is TGTGCCAGCAGCCCTGACAGGGCCATCACAGATACGCAGTATTTT.

This clonotype was picked up many times. The chain couples TRBV12-3 or TRBV12-4 to TRBJ2-7; TRBD2 is a possible D gene (5 bases). V shed 3 bases and J shed 3 bases, with 12 bases lying between them. CDR3 length: 14 residues. This CDR3 reads CASSFAAGRYEQYF. The CDR3 DNA is TGTGCCAGCAGTTTTGCGGCGGGTCGCTACGAGCAGTACTTC.

A few counts support this clonotype. J is TRBJ1-1 and V is TRBV5-1; D is ambiguous. The germline CDR1 and CDR2 sequences are SGHRS and YFSETQ. The V and J ends lost 3 bases and 3 bases respectively, with 15 bases between them. The CDR3 is made up of 15 amino acids. The CDR3 sequence is CASSSNIIRDTEAFF. CDR3 nucleotide sequence: TGCGCCAGCAGCTCTAATATTATAAGGGACACTGAAGCTTTCTTT.

The chain recombines TRBV20-1 with TRBJ2-3; D unresolved. The CDR3 is 17 residues long. Per the germline V gene, CDR1 is DFQATT and CDR2 is SNEGSKA (reference sequence). The ends were cut back, 3 bases at V and 0 bases at J, with 19 bases in the middle. In DNA form, the CDR3 reads TGCAGTGCTAGGATTATGCGGTTTGGAGATAGCACAGATACGCAGTATTTT. This sequence encodes CSARIMRFGDSTDTQYF.

This clonotype was seen only a few times. The chain couples TRBV7-2 to TRBJ2-3; the D is unclear. CDR3 length: 11 amino acids. The V gene lost 8 bases and the J gene lost 6 bases, with 9 bases spanning the gap. The germline V gene encodes CDR1 SGHTA and CDR2 FQGNSA. As DNA, the CDR3 is TGTGCCAGCGTCCTTCGGGATACGCAGTATTTT. It translates to CASVLRDTQYF.

V is TRBV11-2 and J is TRBJ2-1; D remains ambiguous. Trimming took off 2 bases at V and 0 bases at J, with 20 bases between the two ends. The CDR3 has 19 amino acids. The germline V gene encodes CDR1 SGHAT and CDR2 FQNNGV. CDR3: CASSLRIASTVSSYNEQFF. The CDR3 DNA sequence: TGTGCCAGCAGCTTACGAATTGCCTCGACCGTTAGCTCCTACAATGAGCAGTTCTTC.

The chain uses TRBV7-2 and TRBJ2-5; D is unclear. V shed 3 bases and J shed 5 bases, with 10 bases lying between them. This CDR3 comprises 13 residues. Germline V gives CDR1 SGHTA, CDR2 FQGNSA. In DNA form, the CDR3 reads TGTGCCAGCAGCTTTTCATACTGGGAGACCCAGTACTTC. This gives the protein CASSFSYWETQYF.

The genes are TRBV27 and TRBJ2-1; 14 bases match TRBD2. The germline V gene encodes CDR1 MNHEY and CDR2 SMNVEV (reference sequence). The CDR3 loop spans 15 amino acids. The J segment lost 10 bases and the V segment lost 5 bases, leaving 7 bases of the junction unmatched. The CDR3 bases are TGTGCCAGCAGTAACCCAGGACTAGCGGGGGGAGAGCAGTTCTTC. Its protein is CASSNPGLAGGEQFF.

The chain combines TRBV28 with TRBJ2-7, with D possibly being TRBD2 (5 bases). The CDR3 totals 15 residues. Germline CDR1 and CDR2: MDHEN and SYDVKM. Trimming took off 7 bases at V and 3 bases at J, with 19 bases between the two ends. CDR3 in amino acids: CASNKLAGGIYEQYF. For the CDR3, the DNA is TGTGCCAGCAATAAACTGGCGGGTGGAATCTACGAGCAGTACTTC.

The chain carries TRBV28 and TRBJ2-2; 8 bases are a match to TRBD1. J lost 6 bases, V lost 6 bases, and 6 bases had no gene match. There are 14 residues in the CDR3. Germline assignment: CDR1 MDHEN and CDR2 SYDVKM. The CDR3 nucleotides read TGTGCCAGCAGGATCTACAGGGGGTCCGGGGAGCTGTTTTTT. As protein: CASRIYRGSGELFF.

CDR3 loop: CSASPGQETQYF. Written as DNA, the CDR3 is TGCAGTGCTAGTCCGGGGCAAGAGACCCAGTACTTC. The V and J genes are TRBV20-1 and TRBJ2-5; perhaps TRBD2 as D (5 bases). V lost 3 bases to trimming and J lost 2 bases, with 7 bases between them. The germline gives CDR1 DFQATT, CDR2 SNEGSKA (reference sequence). The CDR3 runs 12 residues.